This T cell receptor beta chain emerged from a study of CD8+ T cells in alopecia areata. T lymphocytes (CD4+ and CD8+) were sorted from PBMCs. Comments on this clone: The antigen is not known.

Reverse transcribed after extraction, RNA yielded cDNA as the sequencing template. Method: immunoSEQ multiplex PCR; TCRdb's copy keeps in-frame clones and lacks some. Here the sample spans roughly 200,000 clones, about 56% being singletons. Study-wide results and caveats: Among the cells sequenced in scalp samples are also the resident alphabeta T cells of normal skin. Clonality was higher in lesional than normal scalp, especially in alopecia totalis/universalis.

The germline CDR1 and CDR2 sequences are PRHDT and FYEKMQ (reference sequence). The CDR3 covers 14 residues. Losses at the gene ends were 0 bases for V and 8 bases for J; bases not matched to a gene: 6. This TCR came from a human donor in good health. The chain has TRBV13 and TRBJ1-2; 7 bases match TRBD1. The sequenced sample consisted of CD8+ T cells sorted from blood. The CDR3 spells CASSLGDSGGGYTF. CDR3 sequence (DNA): TGTGCCAGCAGCTTAGGAGACTCAGGGGGAGGCTACACCTTC.